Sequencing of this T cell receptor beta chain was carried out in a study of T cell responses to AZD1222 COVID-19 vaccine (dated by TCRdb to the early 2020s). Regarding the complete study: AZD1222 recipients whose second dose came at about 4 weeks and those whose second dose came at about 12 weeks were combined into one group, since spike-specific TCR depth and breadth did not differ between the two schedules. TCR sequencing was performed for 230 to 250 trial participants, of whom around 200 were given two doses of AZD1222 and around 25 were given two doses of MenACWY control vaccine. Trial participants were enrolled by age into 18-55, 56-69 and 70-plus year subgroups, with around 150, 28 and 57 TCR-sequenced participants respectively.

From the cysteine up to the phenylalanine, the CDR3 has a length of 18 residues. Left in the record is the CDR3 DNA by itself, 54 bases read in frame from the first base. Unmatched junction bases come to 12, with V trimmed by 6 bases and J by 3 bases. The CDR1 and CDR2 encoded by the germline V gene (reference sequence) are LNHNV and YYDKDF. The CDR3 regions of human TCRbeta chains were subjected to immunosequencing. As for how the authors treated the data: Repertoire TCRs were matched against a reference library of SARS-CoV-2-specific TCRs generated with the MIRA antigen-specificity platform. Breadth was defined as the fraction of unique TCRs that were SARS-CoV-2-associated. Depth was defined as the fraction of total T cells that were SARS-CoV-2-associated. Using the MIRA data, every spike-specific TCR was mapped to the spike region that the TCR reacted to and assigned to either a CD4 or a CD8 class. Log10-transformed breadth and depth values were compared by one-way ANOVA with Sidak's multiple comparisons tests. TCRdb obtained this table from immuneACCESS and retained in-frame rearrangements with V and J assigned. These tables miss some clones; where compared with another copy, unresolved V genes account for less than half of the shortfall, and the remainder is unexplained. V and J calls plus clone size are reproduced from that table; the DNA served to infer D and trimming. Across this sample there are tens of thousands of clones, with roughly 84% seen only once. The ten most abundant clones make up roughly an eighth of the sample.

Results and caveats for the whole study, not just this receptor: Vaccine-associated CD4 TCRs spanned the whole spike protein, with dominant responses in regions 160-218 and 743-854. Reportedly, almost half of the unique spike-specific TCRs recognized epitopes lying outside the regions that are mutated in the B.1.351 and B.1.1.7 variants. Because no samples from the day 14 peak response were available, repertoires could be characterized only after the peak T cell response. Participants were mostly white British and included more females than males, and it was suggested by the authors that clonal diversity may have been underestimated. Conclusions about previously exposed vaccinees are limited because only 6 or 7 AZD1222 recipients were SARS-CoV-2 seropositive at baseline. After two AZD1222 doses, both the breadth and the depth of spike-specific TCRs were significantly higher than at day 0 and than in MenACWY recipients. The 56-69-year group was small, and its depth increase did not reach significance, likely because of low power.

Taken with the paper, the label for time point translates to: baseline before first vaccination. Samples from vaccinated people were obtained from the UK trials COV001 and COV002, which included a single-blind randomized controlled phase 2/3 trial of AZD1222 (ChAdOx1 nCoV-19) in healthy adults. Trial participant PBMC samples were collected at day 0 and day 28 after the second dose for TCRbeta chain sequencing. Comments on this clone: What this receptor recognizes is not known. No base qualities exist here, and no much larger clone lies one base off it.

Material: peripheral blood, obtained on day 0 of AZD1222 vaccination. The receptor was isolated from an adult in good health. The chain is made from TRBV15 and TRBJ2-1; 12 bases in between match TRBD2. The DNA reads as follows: TGTGCCACCAGGGCGACTAGCGGGGGCAGAAGGGACTACAATGAGCAGTTCTTC. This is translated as CATRATSGGRRDYNEQFF.